These T cell receptor beta chains were read from a single sample in a study of blood T cells in healthy people across ages. TCRdb re-analysed the 5' RACE reads in MiXCR, keeping a single row per CDR3 protein. The table has approximately 900,000 distinct CDR3 sequences, 45% to 50% seen once. Sequenced input: blood. The receptors were sampled from a man aged 25 to 40 in good health. Both conserved end residues are part of each CDR3. Fields, in order: V gene, D gene, clone size, J gene, CDR3 protein, CDR3 DNA. D genes are given only for firm matches. Some rows have no size entry. The others give once, few or many, or a class for an expanded clone.

>TRBV3-1|NA|few|TRBJ2-1
CASSPEWSHNEQFF
TGTGCCAGCAGCCCCGAATGGTCCCACAATGAGCAGTTCTTC
>TRBV28|TRBD1|few|TRBJ2-1
CASSFEGALYNEQFF
TGTGCCAGCAGTTTCGAGGGGGCTCTCTACAATGAGCAGTTCTTC
>TRBV10-3|NA|NA|TRBJ1-2
CAISEIPRANYGYTF
TGTGCCATCAGTGAGATCCCCAGGGCTAACTATGGCTACACCTTC
>TRBV4-3|NA|NA|TRBJ2-1
CASSQDRTKAYNEQFF
TGCGCCAGCAGCCAAGATCGGACAAAAGCCTACAATGAGCAGTTCTTC
>TRBV5-1|NA|NA|TRBJ2-5
CASSLSEAETQYF
TGCGCCAGCAGCTTGAGTGAAGCGGAGACCCAGTACTTC
>TRBV11-1|NA|NA|TRBJ2-4
CASSPRGGENIQYF
TGTGCCAGCAGCCCCCGGGGAGGCGAAAACATTCAGTACTTC
>TRBV7-6|TRBD1|NA|TRBJ2-7
CASSSETGPTYEQYF
TGTGCCAGCAGCTCAGAGACAGGGCCGACCTACGAGCAGTACTTC
>TRBV27|NA|NA|TRBJ1-2
CASSPMTNYTF
TGTGCCAGCAGTCCGATGACAAACTACACCTTC
>TRBV3-1|NA|NA|TRBJ2-5
CASSQVSYNEQYF
TGTGCCAGCAGCCAAGTCAGCTACAATGAGCAGTACTTC
>TRBV13|NA|NA|TRBJ2-7
CASSMPPGEAYEQYF
TGTGCCAGCAGCATGCCTCCCGGGGAGGCATACGAGCAGTACTTC
>TRBV3-1|NA|once|TRBJ1-1
CASSVRQYTEAFF
TGTGCCAGCAGCGTTAGACAGTACACTGAAGCTTTCTTT
>TRBV7-2|TRBD1|NA|TRBJ2-5
CASSLDRGFGETQYF
TGTGCCAGCAGCTTAGACAGGGGATTCGGGGAGACCCAGTACTTC
>TRBV20-1|TRBD1|NA|TRBJ2-7
CSARLIPNLGTGGLEQYF
TGCAGTGCTAGACTTATCCCCAACTTGGGGACAGGGGGCCTCGAGCAGTACTTC
>TRBV2|NA|once|TRBJ2-7
CASSGRGRRDSYEQYF
TGTGCCAGCAGTGGGAGGGGCAGAAGGGACTCCTACGAGCAGTACTTC
>TRBV28|NA|NA|TRBJ2-7
CASSLRALPRRDRPYEQYF
TGTGCCAGCAGTTTAAGGGCCCTTCCTCGTCGGGATCGTCCCTACGAGCAGTACTTC
>TRBV12-3/TRBV12-4|NA|NA|TRBJ2-1
CASSLYRGGFHNEQFF
TGTGCCAGCAGTTTATACAGGGGAGGATTTCACAATGAGCAGTTCTTC
>TRBV6-2/TRBV6-3|NA|NA|TRBJ2-7
CASTDPPRPGSEQYF
TGTGCCAGCACTGATCCTCCCCGGCCAGGGAGCGAGCAGTACTTC
>TRBV20-1|TRBD2|NA|TRBJ2-3
CSARRTSGASTDTRYF
TGCAGTGCTAGACGAACTAGCGGGGCTAGCACAGATACGCGGTATTTT
>TRBV29-1|NA|NA|TRBJ2-1
CSVEDRVEQFF
TGCAGCGTTGAAGATAGGGTAGAGCAGTTCTTC
>TRBV28|TRBD1|NA|TRBJ2-1
CASKVQGGASNNEQFF
TGTGCCAGCAAGGTACAAGGGGGCGCTTCCAACAATGAGCAGTTCTTC
>TRBV27|NA|NA|TRBJ2-3
CASSLLQGSGVTQYF
TGTGCCAGCAGTTTATTACAGGGTAGCGGTGTTACGCAGTATTTT
>TRBV29-1|TRBD2|few|TRBJ2-1
CSGGELAGEWGQFF
TGCAGCGGTGGAGAACTAGCGGGTGAGTGGGGGCAGTTCTTC
>TRBV4-1|NA|once|TRBJ2-6
CAGSQDFFGGRAGANVLTF
TGCGCCGGCAGCCAAGATTTTTTTGGGGGCCGGGCTGGGGCCAACGTCCTGACTTTC
>TRBV10-2|NA|NA|TRBJ1-2
CASSEFRVGGYTF
TGCGCCAGCAGTGAGTTTAGGGTCGGTGGCTACACCTTC
>TRBV14|NA|NA|TRBJ1-1
CASSQDKGEFNEAFF
TGTGCCAGCAGCCAAGATAAAGGGGAGTTCAATGAAGCTTTCTTT
>TRBV20-1|NA|NA|TRBJ2-3
CSAAGLQADTQYF
TGCAGTGCCGCGGGGTTGCAAGCAGATACGCAGTATTTT
>TRBV7-3|NA|NA|TRBJ2-5
CASRPSGAYPETQYF
TGTGCTAGCAGACCCTCCGGGGCCTACCCGGAGACCCAGTACTTC
>TRBV13|TRBD1|few|TRBJ1-1
CASSLGQGTTEAFF
TGTGCCAGCAGCTTGGGACAGGGAACCACTGAAGCTTTCTTT
>TRBV29-1|NA|many|TRBJ2-7
CSASQNYEQYF
TGCAGCGCCTCCCAGAACTACGAGCAGTACTTC
>TRBV9|TRBD2|NA|TRBJ2-7
CASSVEAGGLYEQYF
TGTGCCAGCAGCGTAGAAGCGGGGGGCCTCTACGAGCAGTACTTC
>TRBV11-3|NA|few|TRBJ2-1
CASSYIDPSGGEQFF
TGTGCCAGCAGCTATATAGACCCCTCTGGGGGAGAGCAGTTCTTC
>TRBV27|TRBD2|NA|TRBJ2-3
CASSWLAGGPPDTQYF
TGTGCCAGCAGCTGGCTAGCGGGGGGGCCCCCAGATACGCAGTATTTT
>TRBV7-2|NA|NA|TRBJ1-4
CASSSSMANEKLFF
TGTGCCAGCAGCTCCAGTATGGCTAATGAAAAACTGTTTTTT
>TRBV20-1|NA|NA|TRBJ2-1
CSARAIRDLVDEQFF
TGCAGTGCTAGGGCAATCCGGGACCTGGTGGATGAGCAGTTCTTC
>TRBV7-2|NA|NA|TRBJ2-2
CASSLDAGALIGELFF
TGTGCCAGCAGCTTAGATGCGGGGGCCTTAATCGGGGAGCTGTTTTTT
>TRBV9|TRBD1|few|TRBJ2-5
CASRKGDRGYQETQYF
TGTGCCAGCAGAAAGGGGGACAGGGGATATCAAGAGACCCAGTACTTC
>TRBV20-1|NA|NA|TRBJ2-5
CSAKGGYQETQYF
TGCAGTGCTAAGGGGGGGTACCAAGAGACCCAGTACTTC
>TRBV18|TRBD2|NA|TRBJ2-3
CASSPVMGRGLAVDTQYF
TGTGCCAGCTCACCAGTGATGGGGAGGGGACTAGCGGTCGATACGCAGTATTTT
>TRBV6-2/TRBV6-3|NA|few|TRBJ2-7
CASRDGSRYEQYF
TGTGCCAGCAGAGACGGCTCGCGTTACGAGCAGTACTTC
>TRBV5-1|NA|many|TRBJ2-7
CASSISRSSYEQYF
TGCGCCAGCAGCATTTCTCGGAGCTCCTACGAGCAGTACTTC
>TRBV29-1|NA|once|TRBJ2-7
CSVETEEDTSYEQYF
TGCAGCGTTGAAACCGAAGAGGACACCTCCTACGAGCAGTACTTC
>TRBV3-1|NA|NA|TRBJ2-7
CASSRTPRGSYEQYF
TGTGCCAGCAGCCGAACCCCAAGAGGCTCCTACGAGCAGTACTTC